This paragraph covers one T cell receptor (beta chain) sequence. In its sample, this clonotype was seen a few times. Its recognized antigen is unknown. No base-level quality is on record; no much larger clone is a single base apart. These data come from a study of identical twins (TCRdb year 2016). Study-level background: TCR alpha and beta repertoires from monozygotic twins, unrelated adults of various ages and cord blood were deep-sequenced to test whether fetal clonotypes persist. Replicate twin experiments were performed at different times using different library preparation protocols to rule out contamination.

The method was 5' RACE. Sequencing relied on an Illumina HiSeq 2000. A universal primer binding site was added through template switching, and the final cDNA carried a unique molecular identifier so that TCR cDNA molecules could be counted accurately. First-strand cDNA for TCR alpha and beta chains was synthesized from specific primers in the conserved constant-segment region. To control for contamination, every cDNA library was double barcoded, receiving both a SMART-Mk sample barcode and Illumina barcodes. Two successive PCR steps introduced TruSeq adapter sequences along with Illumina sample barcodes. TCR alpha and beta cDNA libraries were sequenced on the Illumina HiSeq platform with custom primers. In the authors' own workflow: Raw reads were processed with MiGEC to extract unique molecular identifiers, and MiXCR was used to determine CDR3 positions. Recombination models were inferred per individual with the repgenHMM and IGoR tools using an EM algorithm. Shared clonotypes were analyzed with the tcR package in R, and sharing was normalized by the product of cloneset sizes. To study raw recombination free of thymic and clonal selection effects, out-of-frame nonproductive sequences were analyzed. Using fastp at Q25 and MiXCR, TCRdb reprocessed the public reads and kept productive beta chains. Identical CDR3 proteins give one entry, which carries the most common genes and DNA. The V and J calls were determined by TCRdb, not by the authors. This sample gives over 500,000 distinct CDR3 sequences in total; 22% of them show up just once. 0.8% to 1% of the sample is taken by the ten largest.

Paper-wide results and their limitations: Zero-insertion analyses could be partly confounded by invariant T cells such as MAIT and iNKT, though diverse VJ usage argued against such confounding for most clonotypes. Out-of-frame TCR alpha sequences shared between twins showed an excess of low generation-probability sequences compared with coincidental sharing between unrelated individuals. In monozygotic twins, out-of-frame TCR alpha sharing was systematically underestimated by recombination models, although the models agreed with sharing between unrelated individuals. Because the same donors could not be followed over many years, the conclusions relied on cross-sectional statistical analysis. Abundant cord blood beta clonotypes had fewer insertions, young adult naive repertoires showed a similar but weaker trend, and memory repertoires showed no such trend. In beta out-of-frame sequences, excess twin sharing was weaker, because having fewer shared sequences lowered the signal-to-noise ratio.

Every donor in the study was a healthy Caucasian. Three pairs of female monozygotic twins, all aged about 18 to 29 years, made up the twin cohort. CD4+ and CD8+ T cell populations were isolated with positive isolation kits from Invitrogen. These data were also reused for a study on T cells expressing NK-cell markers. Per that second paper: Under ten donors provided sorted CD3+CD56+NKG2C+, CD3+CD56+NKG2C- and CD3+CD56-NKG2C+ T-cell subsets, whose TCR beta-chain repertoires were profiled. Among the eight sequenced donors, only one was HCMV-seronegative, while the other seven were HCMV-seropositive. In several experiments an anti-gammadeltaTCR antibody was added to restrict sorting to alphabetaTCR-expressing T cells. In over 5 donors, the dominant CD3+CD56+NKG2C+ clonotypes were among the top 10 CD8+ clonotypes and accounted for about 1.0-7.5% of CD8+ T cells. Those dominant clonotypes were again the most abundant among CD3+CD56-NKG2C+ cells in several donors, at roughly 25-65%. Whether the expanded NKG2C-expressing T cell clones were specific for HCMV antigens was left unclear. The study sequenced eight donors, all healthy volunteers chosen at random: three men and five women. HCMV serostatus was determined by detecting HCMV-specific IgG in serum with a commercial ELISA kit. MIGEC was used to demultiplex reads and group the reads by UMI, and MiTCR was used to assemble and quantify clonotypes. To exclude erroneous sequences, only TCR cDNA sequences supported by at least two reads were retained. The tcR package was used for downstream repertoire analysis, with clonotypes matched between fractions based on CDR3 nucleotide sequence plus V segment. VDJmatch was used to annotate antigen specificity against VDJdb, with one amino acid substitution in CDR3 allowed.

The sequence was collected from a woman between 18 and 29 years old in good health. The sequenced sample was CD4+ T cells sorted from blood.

The CDR3 is CASGRAGIMEETQYF. The sequenced DNA: TGCGCCAGCGGAAGGGCGGGGATTATGGAGGAGACCCAGTACTTC. The V and J segments used are TRBV5-1 and TRBJ2-5; matching of 6 bases hints at TRBD2 as the D gene. V and J lose 7 bases and 5 bases, and a span of 21 bases separates them. Its CDR3 holds 15 amino acids, cysteine through phenylalanine. The CDR3 DNA has 45 bases and is translated from base 1. Reading the germline V gene gives CDR1 SGHRS and CDR2 YFSETQ.